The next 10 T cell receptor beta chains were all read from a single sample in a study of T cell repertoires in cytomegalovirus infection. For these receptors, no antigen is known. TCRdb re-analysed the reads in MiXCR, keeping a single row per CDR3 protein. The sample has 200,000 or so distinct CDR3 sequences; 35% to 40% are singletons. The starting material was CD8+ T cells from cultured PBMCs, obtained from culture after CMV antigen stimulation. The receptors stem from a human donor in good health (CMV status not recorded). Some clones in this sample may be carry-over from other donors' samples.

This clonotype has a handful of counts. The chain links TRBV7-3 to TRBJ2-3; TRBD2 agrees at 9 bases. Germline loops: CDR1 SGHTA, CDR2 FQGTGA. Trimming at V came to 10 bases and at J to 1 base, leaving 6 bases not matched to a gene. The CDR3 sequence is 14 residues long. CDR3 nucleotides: TGTGCCACCTCATCTAGCGGGGGCACAGATACGCAGTATTTT. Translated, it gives CATSSSGGTDTQYF.

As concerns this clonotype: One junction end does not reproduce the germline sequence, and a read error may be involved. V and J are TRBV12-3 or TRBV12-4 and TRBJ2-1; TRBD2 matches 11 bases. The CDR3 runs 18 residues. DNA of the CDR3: TGTGCCGGCAGTTTTTCTCTGAAACTAGCGGGAGCGCACAATGAGCAGTTCTTC. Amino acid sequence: CAGSFSLKLAGAHNEQFF.

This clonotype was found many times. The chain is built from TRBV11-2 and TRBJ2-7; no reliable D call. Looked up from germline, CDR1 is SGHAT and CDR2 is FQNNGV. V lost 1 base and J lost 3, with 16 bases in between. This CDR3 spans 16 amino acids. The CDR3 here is CASSLAAVGPLYEQYF. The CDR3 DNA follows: TGTGCCAGCAGCTTAGCCGCGGTAGGCCCCCTCTACGAGCAGTACTTC.

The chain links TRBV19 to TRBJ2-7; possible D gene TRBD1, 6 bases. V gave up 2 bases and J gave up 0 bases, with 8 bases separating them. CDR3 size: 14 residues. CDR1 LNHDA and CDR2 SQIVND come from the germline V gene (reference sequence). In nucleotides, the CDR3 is TGTGCCAGTAGTATAAAGGGACACTCCTACGAGCAGTACTTC. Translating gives CASSIKGHSYEQYF.

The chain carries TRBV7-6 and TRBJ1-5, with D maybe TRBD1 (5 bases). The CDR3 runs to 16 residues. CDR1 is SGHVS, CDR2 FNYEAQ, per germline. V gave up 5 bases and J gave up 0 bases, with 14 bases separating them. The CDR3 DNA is TGTGCCAGCAGCGGAAGCGGGACGGTTAGCAATCAGCCCCAGCATTTT. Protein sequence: CASSGSGTVSNQPQHF.

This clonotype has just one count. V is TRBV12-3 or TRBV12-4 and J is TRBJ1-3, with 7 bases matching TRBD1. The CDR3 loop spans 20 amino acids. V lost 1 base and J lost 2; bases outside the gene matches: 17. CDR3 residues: CASSLDDRAHLICTGNTIYF. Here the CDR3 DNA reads TGTGCCAGCAGTTTAGACGACAGGGCCCACCTCATTTGCACTGGAAACACCATATATTTT.

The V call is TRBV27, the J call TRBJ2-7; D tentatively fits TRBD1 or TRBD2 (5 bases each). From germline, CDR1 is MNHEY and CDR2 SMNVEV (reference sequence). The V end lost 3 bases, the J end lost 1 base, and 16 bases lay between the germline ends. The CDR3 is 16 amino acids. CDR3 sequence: CASSFSLGETSYEQYF. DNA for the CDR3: TGTGCCAGCAGTTTTTCCCTGGGGGAGACGTCCTACGAGCAGTACTTC.

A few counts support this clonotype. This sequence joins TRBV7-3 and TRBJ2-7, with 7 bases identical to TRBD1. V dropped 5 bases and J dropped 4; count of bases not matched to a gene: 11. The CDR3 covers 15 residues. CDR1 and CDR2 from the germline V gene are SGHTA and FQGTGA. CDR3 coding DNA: TGTGCCAGCAGCCCCCGAGGGGGCGCGAATTACGAGCAGTACTTC. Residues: CASSPRGGANYEQYF.

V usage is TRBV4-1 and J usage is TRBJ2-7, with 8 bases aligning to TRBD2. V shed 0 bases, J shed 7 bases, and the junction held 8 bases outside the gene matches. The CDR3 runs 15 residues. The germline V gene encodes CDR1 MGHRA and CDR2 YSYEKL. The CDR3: CASSQELTSGGEQYF. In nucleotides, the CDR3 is TGCGCCAGCAGCCAAGAATTAACTAGCGGAGGGGAGCAGTACTTC.

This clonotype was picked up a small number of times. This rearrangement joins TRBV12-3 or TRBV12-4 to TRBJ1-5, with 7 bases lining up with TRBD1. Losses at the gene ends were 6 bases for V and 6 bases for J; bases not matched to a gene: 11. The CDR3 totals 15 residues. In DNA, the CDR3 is TGTGCCAGCAGCTCGACAGGGAGAGTGACTCAGCCCCAGCATTTT. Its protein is CASSSTGRVTQPQHF.